The clone carrying this T cell receptor beta chain was recorded at least ten times. The antigen is not known. The sample originates from a study of identical twins. Overall study findings and caveats: Insertions were fewer in abundant cord blood beta clonotypes, whereas memory repertoires showed none of this pattern.

Every sampled donor was Caucasian and healthy. Each cDNA held unique molecular identifiers, and template switching gave it a universal primer site. TCRdb called the 5' RACE reads again in MiXCR, with one record for every CDR3 protein. The table shows 750,000 to 950,000 distinct CDR3 sequences, with over 9% occurring only once. Trimming at V came to 1 base and at J to 4 bases, leaving 6 bases not matched to a gene. Germline lookup yields CDR1 DFQATT and CDR2 SNEGSKA (reference sequence). The CDR3 is 14 amino acids. These data were also reused for a study on yellow fever vaccine responses in identical twins. That work contributes: Twins' vaccine T cell response reportedly gave the appearance of partial convergence and partial personalization.

This TCR was sampled from a woman aged 18-35 years in good health. Source material: PBMCs. The chain carries TRBV20-1 and TRBJ2-7, with 8 bases identical to TRBD2. The CDR3 DNA sequence: TGCAGTGCTAGAGCCCCCAGCGGGAGTTACGAGCAGTACTTC. Its translation is CSARAPSGSYEQYF.